This is a list of T cell receptor beta chains from one sample in a study of vaccination effects on CD4 cells after COVID-19. What these receptors recognize is not known. The method was immunoSEQ multiplex PCR; TCRdb's version includes in-frame clones alone and lacks a portion of them. Of more than 30,000 clones listed, 66% were seen once; the top ten hold under 15%. The starting material was CD4+ T cells from PBMCs cultured with HCoV-OC43 spike peptides, obtained before COVID-19 vaccination. These receptors all stem from a human donor who received a COVID-19 vaccine. CDR3s include the opening cysteine and the closing phenylalanine or tryptophan. A D gene is named only where the DNA matches it firmly. A clone size is listed for some rows: how often the clone was seen (once, few, many), or a class if it is expanded.

j_gene	d_gene	abundance	v_gene	CDR3nt	CDR3aa
TRBJ2-3	NA	NA	TRBV9	TGTGCCAGCAGCGTAGGACCCACTGATACGCAGTATTTT	CASSVGPTDTQYF
TRBJ2-5	TRBD2	NA	TRBV2	TGTGCCAGCAGCCCATTGAGGCGGGGGGGCCCAGAGACCCAGTACTTC	CASSPLRRGGPETQYF
TRBJ1-1	NA	NA	TRBV12-5	TGTGCTAGTGGTTTGGGTGGGACCACTGAAGCTTTCTTT	CASGLGGTTEAFF
TRBJ2-5	TRBD2	NA	TRBV15	TGTGCCACCAGCAGAGATCCTAGCGGTAAAGAGACCCAGTACTTC	CATSRDPSGKETQYF
TRBJ1-2	NA	few	TRBV10-1	TGCGCCAGCAGTGAAGGATTCGACTATGGCTACACCTTC	CASSEGFDYGYTF
TRBJ2-2	NA	once	TRBV6-4	TGTGCCAGCAGTGTCCAGCGGGACACCGGGGAGCTGTTTTTT	CASSVQRDTGELFF
TRBJ2-5	NA	NA	TRBV19	TGTGCCAGTAGTACTCTTGACACCCTCCAAGAGACCCAGTACTTC	CASSTLDTLQETQYF
TRBJ2-7	TRBD1	few	TRBV10-1	TGCGCCAGCAGTGGGGACAGGGTCTACGAGCAGTACTTC	CASSGDRVYEQYF
TRBJ2-3	TRBD2	once	TRBV10-3	TGTGCCATCAGTGGGGCTAGCGGGGGGGTGACGACGCAGTATTTT	CAISGASGGVTTQYF
TRBJ1-3	NA	NA	TRBV3-1/TRBV3-2	TGTGCCAGCAGTCGACAGTTCTCTGGAAACACCATATATTTT	CASSRQFSGNTIYF
TRBJ1-3	NA	NA	TRBV19	TGTGCCACAGTAGTCCCTCGCGGGGGGCCCAGCTCTGGAAACACCATATATTTT	CATVVPRGGPSSGNTIYF
TRBJ1-2	NA	NA	TRBV11-3	TGTGCCAGCAGCTTTAGGGAAGGCTACACCTTC	CASSFREGYTF
TRBJ2-7	TRBD1	NA	TRBV5-8	TGTGCCAGCAGCTTAACGGTAGGGACAGGGGGCCACGAGCAGTACTTC	CASSLTVGTGGHEQYF
TRBJ2-5	TRBD2	few	TRBV3-1/TRBV3-2	TGTGCCAGCTCCGGGCGGGGGGGCGCAGAGACCCAGTACTTC	CASSGRGGAETQYF
TRBJ1-3	NA	once	TRBV5-4	TGTGCCAGCAGCCCGGGGGGGGGAAACACCATATATTTT	CASSPGGGNTIYF
TRBJ1-4	NA	NA	TRBV6-2/TRBV6-3	TGTGCCAGCAGATACTCCGGGACAAGCATCCCAACTAATGAAAAACTGTTTTTT	CASRYSGTSIPTNEKLFF